The 16 T cell receptor beta chains below were found in one sample sequenced in a study of OX40 agonist ivuxolimab in advanced cancers. Clones were sequenced by immunoSEQ multiplex PCR, and TCRdb holds only the in-frame ones, with some missing. Of some 74,000 clones in the sample, about 85% were seen once. The sequences come from CD4+ or CD8+ T cells sorted from blood, collected in a trial of the OX40 agonist ivuxolimab. Source of these receptors: an adult with an advanced solid tumor such as melanoma, head and neck, liver or kidney cancer.

The chain is built from TRBV6-6 and TRBJ2-1; no clear D. CDR3 length: 14 residues. The germline V gene encodes CDR1 MNHNY and CDR2 SVGAGI (reference sequence). The V end lost 0 bases, the J end lost 6 bases, and 9 bases lay between the germline ends. CDR3 coding DNA: TGTGCCAGCAGTTACTCCTTCGGAAGCAATGAGCAGTTCTTC. Translating it yields CASSYSFGSNEQFF.

The genes are TRBV4-3 and TRBJ2-3, with D perhaps matching TRBD1 or TRBD2 (5 bases each). The CDR3 covers 12 residues. Germline CDR1 LGHNA, CDR2 YSLEER. V was clipped by 0 bases and J by 12 bases, with 10 bases between them. CDR3 in amino acids: CASSQEGTGQYF. The CDR3, as DNA: TGCGCCAGCAGCCAAGAAGGGACCGGTCAGTATTTT.

The chain recombines TRBV25-1 with TRBJ1-1, with D tentatively TRBD1 (5 bases). The CDR3 spans 14 residues. CDR1 is MGHDK, CDR2 SYGVNS, per germline. Trimming took 5 bases from V and 4 from J, leaving 14 bases between them. DNA for the CDR3: TGTGCCAGCAGTCTGGGTTGGGGGTTCACTGAAGCTTTCTTT. Protein product: CASSLGWGFTEAFF.

The chain uses TRBV5-1 and TRBJ1-1, with 9 bases that match TRBD1. V was clipped by 5 bases and J by 1 base; unmatched bases: 12. Germline CDR1 and CDR2: SGHRS and YFSETQ. This CDR3 has 17 residues. For the CDR3, the DNA is TGCGCCAGCAGGAGGGGGTACAGGGGGCCCGGGAACACTGAAGCTTTCTTT. Protein product: CASRRGYRGPGNTEAFF.

The chain links TRBV25-1 to TRBJ1-1; D remains ambiguous. The germline V gene has CDR1 MGHDK and CDR2 SYGVNS. This CDR3 has 12 amino acids. V lost 3 bases, J lost 3 bases, and 5 bases lay in between. DNA for the CDR3: TGTGCCAGCAGTGATGGCGACACTGAAGCTTTCTTT. Its translation: CASSDGDTEAFF.

DNA of the CDR3: TGTGCCAGCAGCCCAATGATAGGGCTTGATGAAGCTTTCTTT. Translation gives CASSPMIGLDEAFF. V and J are TRBV14 and TRBJ1-1; D unresolved. The ends were cut back, 4 bases at V and 7 bases at J, with 16 bases in the middle. Germline loops: CDR1 SGHDN, CDR2 FVKESK. The CDR3 covers 14 residues.

The chain has TRBV7-2 and TRBJ1-2, with D maybe TRBD1 (6 bases). Trimming shortened V by 1 base and J by 8 bases, and 17 bases separated the two germline ends. This CDR3 region has 15 residues. The germline V gene has CDR1 SGHTA and CDR2 FQGNSA. The CDR3 spells CASSLDEGGRKGYTF. The CDR3 DNA reads TGTGCCAGCAGCTTAGATGAGGGGGGGCGTAAAGGCTACACCTTC. The full variable domain, rest sourced from reference TRBV7-2 and TRBJ1-2, is GAGVSQSPSNKVTEKGKDVELRCDPISGHTALYWYRQSLGQGLEFLIYFQGNSAPDKSGLPSDRFSAERTGGSVSTLTIQRTQQEDSAVYLCASSLDEGGRKGYTFGSGTRLTVV.

This chain links TRBV15 with TRBJ2-3; weak D call: TRBD1 (6 bases). CDR1 is LNHNV and CDR2 is YYDKDF in the germline V gene (reference sequence). The V gene lost 5 bases and the J gene lost 0 bases, with 9 bases spanning the gap. CDR3 length: 14 residues. CDR3: CATSPGQSTDTQYF. The CDR3 DNA reads TGTGCCACCAGCCCGGGACAAAGCACAGATACGCAGTATTTT.

This sequence joins TRBV18 and TRBJ2-7, with D perhaps assigned TRBD1 or TRBD2 (5 bases each). Germline V lookup: CDR1 KGHSH, CDR2 LQKENI. V was shortened by 2 bases and J by 3 bases, with 11 bases between the two germline ends. This CDR3 is 14 amino acids long. In DNA, the CDR3 is TGTGCCAGCTCACCATCCGGGGCCGTCTACGAGCAGTACTTC. This encodes CASSPSGAVYEQYF.

The V and J genes are TRBV18 and TRBJ1-2; 7 nucleotides align to TRBD1. CDR1 is KGHSH and CDR2 is LQKENI in the germline V gene. V lost 2 bases, J lost 2 bases, and 5 bases stayed unmatched. The CDR3 has 15 residues. For the CDR3, the DNA is TGTGCCAGCTCACCAGCGACAGGGACCAACTATGGCTACACCTTC. The encoded protein is CASSPATGTNYGYTF.

On this clone: At one end, the junction sequence differs from germline, possibly due to a read error. CDR3 in amino acids: CASSLDGSSYNEQFF. The CDR3 DNA sequence: TGTGCTAGCAGCTTAGATGGAAGCTCCTACAATGAGCAGTTCTTC. V usage is TRBV7-7 and J usage is TRBJ2-1; D is unclear. The length of the CDR3 is 15 residues. Per the germline V gene, CDR1 is SSHAT and CDR2 is FNYEAQ (reference sequence).

This clone is a singleton in its sample. V usage is TRBV19 and J usage is TRBJ2-7, with D perhaps TRBD1 or TRBD2 (5 bases each). The germline V gene has CDR1 LNHDA and CDR2 SQIVND (reference sequence). V was shortened by 1 base and J by 2 bases, with 12 bases between the two germline ends. CDR3 length: 15 residues. In nucleotides, the CDR3 is TGTGCCAGTAGTATAGGGGCAGGGCGGGCCTACGAGCAGTACTTC. This gives the protein CASSIGAGRAYEQYF.

In its sample, this clone was seen once. This chain uses TRBV30 with TRBJ1-2, with TRBD1 as a possible D gene (6 bases). The germline CDR1 and CDR2 sequences are GTSNPN and SVGIG (reference sequence). With 4 bases removed from V and 8 bases from J, the gap between germline ends came to 14 bases. The CDR3 runs 12 residues. The CDR3 region is CAWTVTGWGYTF. The CDR3 DNA reads as TGTGCCTGGACCGTGACAGGTTGGGGCTACACCTTC.

The rearrangement joins TRBV6-1 to TRBJ2-2; D remains unclear. Germline V gives CDR1 MNHNS, CDR2 SASEGT. CDR3 size: 14 residues. Trimming removed 1 base at V and 6 bases at J, with 9 bases between. The CDR3 reads CASSEVGSAGELFF. In DNA, the CDR3 is TGTGCCAGCAGTGAAGTGGGTTCGGCCGGGGAGCTGTTTTTT.

In this sample, this clone turned up once. This rearrangement joins TRBV5-1 to TRBJ1-1, with D maybe TRBD1 (5 bases). Germline V gene lookup returns CDR1 SGHRS and CDR2 YFSETQ. The V end lost 3 bases, the J end lost 0 bases, and 9 bases lay between the germline ends. The CDR3 contains 14 residues. CDR3: CASSSDSMNTEAFF. The CDR3 DNA reads as TGCGCCAGCAGCTCTGACAGCATGAACACTGAAGCTTTCTTT.

This clone was seen a few times. The V and J genes are TRBV28 and TRBJ2-3, with 8 positions matching TRBD1. CDR3 length: 16 amino acids. J lost 3 bases, V lost 5 bases, and 10 bases had no gene match. CDR1 and CDR2 from the germline V gene are MDHEN and SYDVKM. The CDR3 nucleotides are TGTGCCAGCAGTGCCGGACAGGGCCATAGAACAGATACGCAGTATTTT. It yields the protein CASSAGQGHRTDTQYF.